This TCR beta chain was observed in a study of vaccination and CD4 T cells after COVID-19 (dated by TCRdb to between 2021 and 2024). About the investigation overall: The convalescent cohort comprised six males and four females, including two Hispanic individuals, seven Caucasians, two Asians and one multiracial person. The time from the second vaccine dose to post-vaccine blood sampling had a median of roughly 70 days and ranged from about 14 to 241 days. Post-COVID blood samples from convalescent patients were collected a median of around 110 days after diagnosis, with a range of about 30 to 170 days. Control cultures used a CEFX viral epitope pool as positive control, an HIV-1 Nef peptide pool as negative control, or no peptide. An earlier paper using these donors assessed, at the TCR clonotype level, memory CD4+ T cell crossreactivity between SARS-CoV-2 and common cold coronavirus spike proteins. For stimulating the cultures, overlapping spike peptide pools were used, derived from SARS-CoV-2 as well as from the common cold coronaviruses HCoV-NL63, HCoV-OC43 and HCoV-229E. The spike-specific CD4+ TCR repertoire was compared before and after mRNA vaccination in ten to eleven COVID-19 convalescent patients and a handful of infection-naive healthy vaccine recipients. Participants got two doses of the Pfizer-BioNTech BNT162b2 vaccine (n=8) or two doses of the Moderna mRNA-1273 vaccine (n=2). Overall results and qualifications from the work: An increase in the median number of SARS-CoV-2-reactive clonotypes from approximately 20 after infection to a few dozen after vaccination was observed, but the change was not found to be significant. In convalescent patients, a median 86.3% of post-vaccine SARS-CoV-2-reactive clones were detected only after vaccination, and vaccine-specific priming was suggested by this finding. In convalescent patients, nearly all vaccine-specific clones (304 of 307) were found to be mono-reactive for SARS-CoV-2 spike rather than cross-reactive with common cold coronaviruses. Relatively few convalescent patients were included in the study, and early timepoints after natural infection were not analyzed.

Library preparation used PCR. At the Johns Hopkins FTIC core, DNA from the cultured CD4+ T cells underwent TCR sequencing with the Oncomine TCR Beta short-read assay. Genomic DNA was extracted from the cultured CD4+ T cells with the QIAamp micro DNA kit. Oncomine TCR Beta libraries from cultured CD4+ T cells were pooled with unique dual indexes and sequenced on an Illumina iSeq 100. The paper's data handling went like this. Non-productive sequences were filtered out, and CDR3s that did not start with C, did not end with F or W, or were shorter than 7 amino acids were discarded. Antigen-specific clonotypes were identified using the MANAFEST web application through comparison of peptide-stimulated wells with reference and other culture wells. An FDR below 0.05, an odds ratio above 5, and a productive frequency above 0.1% in at least two of three replicate wells were required for clones to be considered positive. A clonotype counted as cross-reactive if it showed significant expansion both in the SARS-CoV-2 spike wells and in at least one common cold coronavirus spike condition. Using R version 3.6.1, CDR3 homology was evaluated through Levenshtein distances (stringdist) along with unrooted phylogenetic trees (ape). TCRdb cleaned the public reads at Q25 with fastp, built clones with MiXCR and kept in-frame beta chains. Merged by CDR3 protein, the rows form single entries marked with the most common genes and DNA. None of the V and J calls come from the authors' own analysis; TCRdb made them. A total of more than 5,000 distinct CDR3 sequences appear in this sample, about 60% of them only once. Of the sample, roughly 46% falls within the top ten clones.

Comments on this clonotype: The specificity of this receptor is unknown. No base quality values were provided; no much bigger clone lies one nucleotide off.

The CDR3 runs 14 residues from the cysteine to the phenylalanine. Left in the record is the CDR3 DNA by itself, 42 bases read in frame from the first base. Deletion took 2 bases off V and 0 bases off J, with a span of 7 bases between the germline ends. The germline V gene encodes CDR1 SGHVS and CDR2 FQNEAQ. In the paper's terms, the treatment or condition label means: roughly 10-day PBMC culture with coronavirus spike peptide pools or control peptides (ViraFEST assay). CD4+ T cells from unexposed donors were collected before the COVID-19 pandemic (2011-2018). The ViraFEST assay, used in the study, expanded antigen-specific T cells with peptide pools and then identified the expanded clonotypes through TCR sequencing. Each well held around 2 million PBMCs cultured with approximately 9.1 ug/ml peptide pools in IMDM containing 5% human AB serum and 8 to 10 IU/ml IL-2. Half of the culture medium was replaced with fresh IL-2-containing medium on days 3 and 7. Once the cells had been in culture for about 10 days, the EasySep CD4+ T cell isolation kit was used to isolate CD4+ T cells by negative selection. Unexposed donor CD4+ T cells were tested for reactivity to SARS-CoV-2 S and N and four common cold coronavirus spike pools, as cell number allowed. PBMCs were separated from whole blood using Ficoll-Paque Plus gradient centrifugation and then either used fresh or cryopreserved at -140C. Triplicate wells were generally used for each culture condition. The leukapheresis product for the unexposed donors was obtained through commercial purchase.

The sequence derives from a human donor in good health. Specimen: CD4+ T cells from blood, cultured in vitro. The chain links TRBV7-8 with TRBJ1-2, with the D gene call left open. This receptor has the CDR3 CASSLRSSNYGYTF. The nucleotides are TGTGCCAGCAGCTTACGCAGCTCTAACTATGGCTACACCTTC.